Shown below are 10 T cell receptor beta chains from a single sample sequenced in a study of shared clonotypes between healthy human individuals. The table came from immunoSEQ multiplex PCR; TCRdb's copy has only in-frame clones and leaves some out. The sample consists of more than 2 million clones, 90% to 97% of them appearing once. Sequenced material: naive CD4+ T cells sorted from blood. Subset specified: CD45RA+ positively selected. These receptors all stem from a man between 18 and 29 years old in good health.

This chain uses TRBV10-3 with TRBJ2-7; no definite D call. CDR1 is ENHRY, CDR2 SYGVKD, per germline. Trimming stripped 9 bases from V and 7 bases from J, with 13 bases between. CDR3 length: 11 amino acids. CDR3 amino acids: CAIGEVREQYF. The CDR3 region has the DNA TGTGCCATAGGAGAGGTGCGGGAGCAGTACTTC.

This CDR3 reads CASGRNSYEQYF. CDR3 coding DNA: TGCGCCAGCGGACGGAACTCCTACGAGCAGTACTTC. The V gene is TRBV5-1, the J gene TRBJ2-7; D is unresolved. CDR1 and CDR2 (germline): SGHRS, YFSETQ. This CDR3 has 12 residues. The V and J ends lost 7 bases and 0 bases respectively, with 8 bases between them.

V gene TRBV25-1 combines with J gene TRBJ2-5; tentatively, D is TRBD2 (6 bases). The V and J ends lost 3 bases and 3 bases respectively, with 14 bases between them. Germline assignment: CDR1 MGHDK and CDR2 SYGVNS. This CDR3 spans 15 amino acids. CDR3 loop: CASSDPPRGKETQYF. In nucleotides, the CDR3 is TGTGCCAGCAGTGACCCCCCACGGGGGAAAGAGACCCAGTACTTC. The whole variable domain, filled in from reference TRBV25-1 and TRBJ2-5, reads EADIYQTPRYLVIGTGKKITLECSQTMGHDKMYWYQQDPGMELHLIHYSYGVNSTEKGDLSSESTVSRIRTEHFPLTLESARPSHTSQYLCASSDPPRGKETQYFGPGTRLLVL.

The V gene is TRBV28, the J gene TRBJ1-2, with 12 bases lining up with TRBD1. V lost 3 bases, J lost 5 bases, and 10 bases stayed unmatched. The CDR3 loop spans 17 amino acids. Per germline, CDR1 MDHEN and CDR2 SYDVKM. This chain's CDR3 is CASSFPGQGADSYGYTF. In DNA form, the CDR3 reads TGTGCCAGCAGTTTCCCGGGACAGGGGGCGGATAGTTATGGCTACACCTTC.

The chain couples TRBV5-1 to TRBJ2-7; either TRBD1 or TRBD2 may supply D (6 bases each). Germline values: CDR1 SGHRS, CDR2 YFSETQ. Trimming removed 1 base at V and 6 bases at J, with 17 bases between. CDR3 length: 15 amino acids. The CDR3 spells CASSLSPGAEVEQYF. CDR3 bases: TGCGCCAGCAGCTTGAGTCCGGGGGCGGAGGTCGAGCAGTACTTC.

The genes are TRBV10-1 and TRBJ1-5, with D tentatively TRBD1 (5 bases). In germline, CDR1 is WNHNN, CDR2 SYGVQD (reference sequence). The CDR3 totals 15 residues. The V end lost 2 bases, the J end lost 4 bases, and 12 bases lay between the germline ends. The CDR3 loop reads CASSEKGWGNQPQHF. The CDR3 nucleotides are TGCGCCAGCAGTGAGAAGGGGTGGGGGAATCAGCCCCAGCATTTT.

This CDR3 reads CAWRGGRRPEAFF. The CDR3 DNA reads TGTGCCTGGAGAGGGGGGCGTAGGCCTGAAGCTTTCTTT. V and J are TRBV30 and TRBJ1-1, with a possible D match to TRBD1 (6 bases). V gave up 3 bases and J gave up 6 bases, with 14 bases separating them. Germline assignment: CDR1 GTSNPN and CDR2 SVGIG (reference sequence). CDR3 size: 13 residues.

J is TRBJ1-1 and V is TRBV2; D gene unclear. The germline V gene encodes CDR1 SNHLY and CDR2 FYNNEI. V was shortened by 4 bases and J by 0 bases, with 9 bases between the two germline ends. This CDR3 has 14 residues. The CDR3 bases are TGTGCCAGCAGTGTTCTGCACCTGAACACTGAAGCTTTCTTT. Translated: CASSVLHLNTEAFF.

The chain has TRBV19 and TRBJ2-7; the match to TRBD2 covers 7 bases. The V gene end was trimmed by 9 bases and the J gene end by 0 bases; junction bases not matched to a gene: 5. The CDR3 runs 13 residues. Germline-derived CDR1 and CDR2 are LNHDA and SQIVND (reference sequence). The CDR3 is CARGEGSSYEQYF. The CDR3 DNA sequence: TGTGCCAGGGGGGAGGGGAGCTCCTACGAGCAGTACTTC.

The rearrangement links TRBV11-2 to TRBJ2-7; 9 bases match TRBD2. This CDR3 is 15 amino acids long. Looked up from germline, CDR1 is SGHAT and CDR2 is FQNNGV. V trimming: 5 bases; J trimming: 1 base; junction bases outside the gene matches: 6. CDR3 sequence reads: CASSATSGSSYEQYF. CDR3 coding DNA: TGTGCCAGCAGCGCCACTAGCGGGTCGTCCTACGAGCAGTACTTC. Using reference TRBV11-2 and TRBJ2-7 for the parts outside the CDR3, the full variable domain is EAGVAQSPRYKIIEKRQSVAFWCNPISGHATLYWYQQILGQGPKLLIQFQNNGVVDDSQLPKDRFSAERLKGVDSTLKIQPAKLEDSAVYLCASSATSGSSYEQYFGPGTRLTVT.